This T cell receptor (beta chain) appears in the sequencing data of a study of molecular identifiers for immune sequencing clone quantification. Study-level background: In replicates, RNA from roughly 21,000 or 96,000 naive CD8 cells was split five ways, four sequenced. Study-wide points: Effector cells had over 99% of their molecules in clones above 20 RNA copies, while naive cells had under 1%.

Previously described methods and listed TCR primers were employed for the bulk TCR libraries. TCRdb re-derived calls from the PCR reads in MiXCR, one entry per CDR3 protein. The table records roughly 630,000 distinct CDR3 sequences, 25% of them present only once. CDR1 is SGHTA and CDR2 is FQGTGA in the germline V gene. V was trimmed by 2 bases and J by 5 bases, leaving 21 bases between them. The CDR3 is made up of 17 amino acids. As concerns this clonotype: Its target is unknown.

The chain has TRBV7-3 and TRBJ1-1; D not resolved. Sequencing was carried out using naive CD8+ T cells from blood, with Jurkat cell RNA spiked in. Subset given: FACS-sorted CD8+CD4-CCR7+CD45RA+ naive T cells. This receptor was identified in a human donor in good health. Some libraries in this study had Jurkat cell RNA spiked in. The CDR3 DNA sequence: TGTGCCAGCAGCTTATACCCCCCGGGGATAGTTAATACTGAAGCTTTCTTT. Its protein product is CASSLYPPGIVNTEAFF. Based on the CDR3 plus reference TRBV7-3 and TRBJ1-1, the full variable domain is GAGVSQTPSNKVTEKGKYVELRCDPISGHTALYWYRQSLGQGPEFLIYFQGTGAADDSGLPNDRFFAVRPEGSVSTLKIQRTERGDSAVYLCASSLYPPGIVNTEAFFGQGTRLTVV.